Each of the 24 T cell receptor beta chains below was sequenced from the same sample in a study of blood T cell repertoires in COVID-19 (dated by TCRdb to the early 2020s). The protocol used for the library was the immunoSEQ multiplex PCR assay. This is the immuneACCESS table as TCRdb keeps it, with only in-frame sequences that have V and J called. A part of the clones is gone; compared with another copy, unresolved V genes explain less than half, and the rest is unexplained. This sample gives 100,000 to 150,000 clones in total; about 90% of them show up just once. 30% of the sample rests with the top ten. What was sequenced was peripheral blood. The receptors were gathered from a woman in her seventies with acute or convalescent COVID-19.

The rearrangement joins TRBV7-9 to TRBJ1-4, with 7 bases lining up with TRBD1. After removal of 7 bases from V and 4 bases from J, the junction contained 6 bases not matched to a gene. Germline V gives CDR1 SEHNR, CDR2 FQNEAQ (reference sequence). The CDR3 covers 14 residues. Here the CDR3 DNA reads TGTGCCAGCATAAGGGACAGCGATAATGAAAAACTGTTTTTT. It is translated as CASIRDSDNEKLFF.

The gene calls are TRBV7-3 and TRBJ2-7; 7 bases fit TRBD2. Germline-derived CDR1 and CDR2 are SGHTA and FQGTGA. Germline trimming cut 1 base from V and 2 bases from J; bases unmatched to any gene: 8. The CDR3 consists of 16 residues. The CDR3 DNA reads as TGTGCCAGCAGCTTAATGGGGGGGGGACTCCCCTACGAGCAGTACTTC. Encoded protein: CASSLMGGGLPYEQYF. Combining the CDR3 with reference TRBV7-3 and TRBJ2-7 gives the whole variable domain GAGVSQTPSNKVTEKGKYVELRCDPISGHTALYWYRQSLGQGPEFLIYFQGTGAADDSGLPNDRFFAVRPEGSVSTLKIQRTERGDSAVYLCASSLMGGGLPYEQYFGPGTRLTVT.

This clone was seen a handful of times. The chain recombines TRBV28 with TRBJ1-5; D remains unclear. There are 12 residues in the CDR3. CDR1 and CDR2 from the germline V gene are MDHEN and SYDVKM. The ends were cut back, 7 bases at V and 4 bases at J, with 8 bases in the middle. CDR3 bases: TGTGCCAGCAACTTACCTAATCAGCCCCAGCATTTT. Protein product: CASNLPNQPQHF. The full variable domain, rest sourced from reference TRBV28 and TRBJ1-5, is DVKVTQSSRYLVKRTGEKVFLECVQDMDHENMFWYRQDPGLGLRLIYFSYDVKMKEKGDIPEGYSVSREKKERFSLILESASTNQTSMYLCASNLPNQPQHFGDGTRLSIL.

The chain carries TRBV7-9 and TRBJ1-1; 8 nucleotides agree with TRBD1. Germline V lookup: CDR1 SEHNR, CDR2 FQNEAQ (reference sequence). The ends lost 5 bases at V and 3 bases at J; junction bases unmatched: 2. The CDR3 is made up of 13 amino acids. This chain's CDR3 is CASSLTGDTEAFF. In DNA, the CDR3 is TGTGCCAGCAGCCTGACAGGGGACACTGAAGCTTTCTTT. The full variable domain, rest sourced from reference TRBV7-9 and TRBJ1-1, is DTGVSQNPRHKITKRGQNVTFRCDPISEHNRLYWYRQTLGQGPEFLTYFQNEAQLEKSRLLSDRFSAERPKGSFSTLEIQRTEQGDSAMYLCASSLTGDTEAFFGQGTRLTVV.

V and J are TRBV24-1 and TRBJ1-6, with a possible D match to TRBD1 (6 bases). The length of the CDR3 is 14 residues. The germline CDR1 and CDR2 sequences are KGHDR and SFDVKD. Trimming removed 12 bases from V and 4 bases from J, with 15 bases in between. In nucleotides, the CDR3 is TGTGCCCCCTGGGGGCGGTCGTATAATTCACCCCTCCACTTT. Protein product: CAPWGRSYNSPLHF.

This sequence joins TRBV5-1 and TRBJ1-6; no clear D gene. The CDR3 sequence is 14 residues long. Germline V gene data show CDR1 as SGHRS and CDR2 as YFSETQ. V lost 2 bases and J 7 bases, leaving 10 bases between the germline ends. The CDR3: CASSFDLGNSPLHF. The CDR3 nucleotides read TGCGCCAGCAGCTTCGATCTGGGCAATTCACCCCTCCACTTT. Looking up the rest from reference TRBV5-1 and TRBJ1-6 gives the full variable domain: KAGVTQTPRYLIKTRGQQVTLSCSPISGHRSVSWYQQTPGQGLQFLFEYFSETQRNKGNFPGRFSGRQFSNSRSEMNVSTLELGDSALYLCASSFDLGNSPLHFGNGTRLTVT.

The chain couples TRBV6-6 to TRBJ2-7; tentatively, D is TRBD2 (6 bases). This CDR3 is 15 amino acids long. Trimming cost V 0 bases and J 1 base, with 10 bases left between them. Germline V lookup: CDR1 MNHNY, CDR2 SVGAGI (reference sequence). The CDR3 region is CASSYSGGGSYEQYF. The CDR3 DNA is TGTGCCAGCAGTTACTCGGGGGGAGGTTCCTACGAGCAGTACTTC.

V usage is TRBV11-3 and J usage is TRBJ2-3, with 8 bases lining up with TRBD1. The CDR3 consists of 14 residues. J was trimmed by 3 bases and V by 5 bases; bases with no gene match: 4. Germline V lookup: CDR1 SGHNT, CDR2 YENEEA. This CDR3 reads CASSAGQVTDTQYF. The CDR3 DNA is TGTGCCAGCAGCGCGGGACAGGTTACAGATACGCAGTATTTT. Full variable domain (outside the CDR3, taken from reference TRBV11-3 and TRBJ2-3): EAGVVQSPRYKIIEKKQPVAFWCNPISGHNTLYWYLQNLGQGPELLIRYENEEAVDDSQLPKDRFSAERLKGVDSTLKIQPAELGDSAVYLCASSAGQVTDTQYFGPGTRLTVL.

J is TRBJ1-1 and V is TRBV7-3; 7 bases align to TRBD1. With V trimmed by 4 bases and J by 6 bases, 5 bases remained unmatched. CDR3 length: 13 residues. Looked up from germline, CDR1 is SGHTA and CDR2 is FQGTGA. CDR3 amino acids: CASSYDDRAEAFF. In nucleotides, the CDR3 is TGTGCCAGCAGCTACGATGACAGGGCTGAAGCTTTCTTT.

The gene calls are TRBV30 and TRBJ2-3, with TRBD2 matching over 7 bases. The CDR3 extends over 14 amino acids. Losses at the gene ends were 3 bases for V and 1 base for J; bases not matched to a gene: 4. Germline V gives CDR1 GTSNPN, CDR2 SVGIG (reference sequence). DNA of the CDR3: TGTGCCTGGAGAAGCGCGGGGGGCACAGATACGCAGTATTTT. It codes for CAWRSAGGTDTQYF.

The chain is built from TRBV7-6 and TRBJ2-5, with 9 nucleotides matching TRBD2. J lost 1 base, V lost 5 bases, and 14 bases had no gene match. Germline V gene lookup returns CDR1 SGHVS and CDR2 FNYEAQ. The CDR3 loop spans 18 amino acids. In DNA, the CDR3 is TGTGCCAGCAGCAACCGAGTAGCGGGGGCCCCGGTCCAAGAGACCCAGTACTTC. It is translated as CASSNRVAGAPVQETQYF. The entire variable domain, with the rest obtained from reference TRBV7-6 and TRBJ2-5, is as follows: GAGVSQSPRYKVTKRGQDVALRCDPISGHVSLYWYRQALGQGPEFLTYFNYEAQQDKSGLPNDRFSAERPEGSISTLTIQRTEQRDSAMYRCASSNRVAGAPVQETQYFGPGTRLLVL.

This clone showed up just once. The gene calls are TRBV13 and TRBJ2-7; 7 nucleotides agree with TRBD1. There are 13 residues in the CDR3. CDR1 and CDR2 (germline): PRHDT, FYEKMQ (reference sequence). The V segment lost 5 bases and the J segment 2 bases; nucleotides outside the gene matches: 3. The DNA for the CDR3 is TGTGCCAGCAGCACACAGGGGCCCTACGAGCAGTACTTC. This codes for CASSTQGPYEQYF.

CDR3 DNA sequence: TGCGCCAGCAGCTTTGGGGGGGAGACTGAAGCTTTCTTT. As protein: CASSFGGETEAFF. The rearrangement links TRBV5-1 to TRBJ1-1; D may be TRBD1 (5 bases). V shed 2 bases and J shed 5 bases, with 10 bases lying between them. This CDR3 region has 13 residues. CDR1 is SGHRS, CDR2 YFSETQ, per germline.

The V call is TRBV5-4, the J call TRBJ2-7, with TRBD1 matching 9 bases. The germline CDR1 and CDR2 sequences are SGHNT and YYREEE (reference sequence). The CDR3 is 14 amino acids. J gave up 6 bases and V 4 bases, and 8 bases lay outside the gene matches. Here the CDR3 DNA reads TGTGCCAGCAGCCGGACAGGGGAGATGTTCGAGCAGTACTTC. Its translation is CASSRTGEMFEQYF.

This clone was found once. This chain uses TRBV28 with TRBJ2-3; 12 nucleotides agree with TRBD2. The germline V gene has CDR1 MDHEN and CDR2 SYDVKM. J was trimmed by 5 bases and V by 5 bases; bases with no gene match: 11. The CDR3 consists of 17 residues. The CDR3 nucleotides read TGTGCCAGCAGTCCGGGGGCACTAGCGGGGGGACGAGATACGCAGTATTTT. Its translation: CASSPGALAGGRDTQYF.

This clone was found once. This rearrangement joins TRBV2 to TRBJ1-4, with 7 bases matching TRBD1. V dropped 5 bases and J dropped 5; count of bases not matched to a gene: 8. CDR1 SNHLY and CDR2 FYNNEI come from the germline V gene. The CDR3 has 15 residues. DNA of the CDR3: TGTGCCAGCAGTCGGGGCAGGGGGACAAATGAAAAACTGTTTTTT. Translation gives CASSRGRGTNEKLFF.

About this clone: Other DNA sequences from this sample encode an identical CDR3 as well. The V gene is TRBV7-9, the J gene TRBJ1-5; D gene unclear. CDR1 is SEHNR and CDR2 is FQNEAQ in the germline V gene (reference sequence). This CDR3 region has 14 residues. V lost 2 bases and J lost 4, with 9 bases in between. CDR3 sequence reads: CASSLSGGNQPQHF. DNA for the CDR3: TGTGCCAGCAGCTTAAGCGGAGGAAATCAGCCCCAGCATTTT.

CDR3 DNA: TGTGCCAGCAGAGAGGGACAGGCCTTCTCCTACGAGCAGTACTTC. This translates into CASREGQAFSYEQYF. The chain links TRBV6-5 to TRBJ2-7, with 8 bases matching TRBD1. V shed 6 bases, J shed 0 bases, and the junction held 7 bases outside the gene matches. Germline V gene sequence: CDR1 MNHEY, CDR2 SVGAGI. This CDR3 spans 15 amino acids.

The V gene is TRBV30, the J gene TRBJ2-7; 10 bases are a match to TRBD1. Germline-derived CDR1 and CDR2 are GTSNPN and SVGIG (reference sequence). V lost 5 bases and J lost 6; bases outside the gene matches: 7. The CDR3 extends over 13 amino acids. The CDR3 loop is CAWDRDRGREQYF. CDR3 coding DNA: TGTGCCTGGGACCGGGACAGGGGCCGCGAGCAGTACTTC.

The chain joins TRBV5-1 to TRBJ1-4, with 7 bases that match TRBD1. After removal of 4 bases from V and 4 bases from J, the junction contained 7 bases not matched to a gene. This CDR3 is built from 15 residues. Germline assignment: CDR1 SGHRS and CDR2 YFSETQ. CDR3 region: CASSIGQVGNEKLFF. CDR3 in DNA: TGCGCCAGCAGCATAGGACAGGTCGGTAATGAAAAACTGTTTTTT.

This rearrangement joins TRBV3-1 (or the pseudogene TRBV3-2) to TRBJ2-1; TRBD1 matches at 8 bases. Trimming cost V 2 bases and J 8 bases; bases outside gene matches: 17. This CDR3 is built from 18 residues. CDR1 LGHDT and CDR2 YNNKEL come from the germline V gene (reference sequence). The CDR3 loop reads CASSQLVLNRGVGDEQFF. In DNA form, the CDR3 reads TGTGCCAGCAGCCAACTCGTTCTTAACAGGGGGGTAGGCGATGAGCAGTTCTTC.

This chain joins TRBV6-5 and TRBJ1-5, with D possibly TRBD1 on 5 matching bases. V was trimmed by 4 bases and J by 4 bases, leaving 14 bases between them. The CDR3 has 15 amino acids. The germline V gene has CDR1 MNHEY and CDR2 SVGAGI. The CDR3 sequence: CASSLDNENNQPQHF. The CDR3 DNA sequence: TGTGCCAGCAGTTTGGACAACGAAAATAATCAGCCCCAGCATTTT.

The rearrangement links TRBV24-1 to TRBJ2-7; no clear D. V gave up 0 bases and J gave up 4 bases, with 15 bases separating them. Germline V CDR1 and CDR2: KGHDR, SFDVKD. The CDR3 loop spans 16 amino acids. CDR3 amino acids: CATSDLGPPSEYEQYF. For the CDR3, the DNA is TGTGCCACCAGTGATTTGGGCCCCCCGAGCGAATACGAGCAGTACTTC.

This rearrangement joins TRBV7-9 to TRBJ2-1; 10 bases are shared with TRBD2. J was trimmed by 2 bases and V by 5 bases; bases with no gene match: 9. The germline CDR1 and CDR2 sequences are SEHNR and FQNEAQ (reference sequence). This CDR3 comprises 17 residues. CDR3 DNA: TGTGCCAGCAGCAAAACCCTAGCGGGGGCCACCTACAATGAGCAGTTCTTC. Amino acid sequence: CASSKTLAGATYNEQFF. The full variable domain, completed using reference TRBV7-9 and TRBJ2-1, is DTGVSQNPRHKITKRGQNVTFRCDPISEHNRLYWYRQTLGQGPEFLTYFQNEAQLEKSRLLSDRFSAERPKGSFSTLEIQRTEQGDSAMYLCASSKTLAGATYNEQFFGPGTRLTVL.